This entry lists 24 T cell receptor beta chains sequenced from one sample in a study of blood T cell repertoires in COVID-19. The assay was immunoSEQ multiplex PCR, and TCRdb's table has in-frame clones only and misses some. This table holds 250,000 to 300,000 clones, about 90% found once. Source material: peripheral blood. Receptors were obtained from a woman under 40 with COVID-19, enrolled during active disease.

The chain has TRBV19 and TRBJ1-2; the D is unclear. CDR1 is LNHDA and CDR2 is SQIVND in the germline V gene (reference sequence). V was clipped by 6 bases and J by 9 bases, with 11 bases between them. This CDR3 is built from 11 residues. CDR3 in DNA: TGTGCCAGTAGGAGTCCTGACAGCTACACCTTC. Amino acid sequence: CASRSPDSYTF.

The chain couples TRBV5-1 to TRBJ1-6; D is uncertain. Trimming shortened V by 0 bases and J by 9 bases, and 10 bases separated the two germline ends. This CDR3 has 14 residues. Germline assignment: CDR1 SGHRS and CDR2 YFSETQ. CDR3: CASSLEAVTSPLHF. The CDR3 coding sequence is TGCGCCAGCAGCTTGGAGGCGGTGACTTCACCCCTCCACTTT.

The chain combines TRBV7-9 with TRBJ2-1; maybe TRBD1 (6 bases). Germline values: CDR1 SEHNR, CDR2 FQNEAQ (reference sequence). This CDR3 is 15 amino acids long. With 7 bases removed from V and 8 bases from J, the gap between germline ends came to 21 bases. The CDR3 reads CASNRLDRPTDEQFF. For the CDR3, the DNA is TGTGCCAGCAACCGGCTCGACAGGCCCACGGATGAGCAGTTCTTC.

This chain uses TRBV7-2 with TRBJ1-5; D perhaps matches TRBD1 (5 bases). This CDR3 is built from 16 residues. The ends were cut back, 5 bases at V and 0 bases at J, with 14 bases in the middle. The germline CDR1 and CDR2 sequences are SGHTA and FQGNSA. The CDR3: CASSARGGNSNQPQHF. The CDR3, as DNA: TGTGCCAGCAGCGCTCGTGGGGGGAATAGCAATCAGCCCCAGCATTTT.

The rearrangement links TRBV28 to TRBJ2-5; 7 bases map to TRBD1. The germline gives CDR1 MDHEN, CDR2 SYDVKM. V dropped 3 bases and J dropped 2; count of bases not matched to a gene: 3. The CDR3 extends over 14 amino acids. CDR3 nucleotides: TGTGCCAGCAGTTTCGGGACAGAGCAAGAGACCCAGTACTTC. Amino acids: CASSFGTEQETQYF. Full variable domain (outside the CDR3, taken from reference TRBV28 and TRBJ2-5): DVKVTQSSRYLVKRTGEKVFLECVQDMDHENMFWYRQDPGLGLRLIYFSYDVKMKEKGDIPEGYSVSREKKERFSLILESASTNQTSMYLCASSFGTEQETQYFGPGTRLLVL.

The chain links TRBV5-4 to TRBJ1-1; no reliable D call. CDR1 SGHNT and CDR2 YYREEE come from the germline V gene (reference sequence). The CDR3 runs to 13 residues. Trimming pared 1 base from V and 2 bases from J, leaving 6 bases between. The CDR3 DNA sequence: TGTGCCAGCAGCTTGTCTTTAAACACTGAAGCTTTCTTT. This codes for CASSLSLNTEAFF.

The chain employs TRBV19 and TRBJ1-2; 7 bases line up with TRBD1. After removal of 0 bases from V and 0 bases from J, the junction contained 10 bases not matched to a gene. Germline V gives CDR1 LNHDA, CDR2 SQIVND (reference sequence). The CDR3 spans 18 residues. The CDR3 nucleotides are TGTGCCAGTAGTATAGATAAGCACAGGGGCCCCGCTAACTATGGCTACACCTTC. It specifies CASSIDKHRGPANYGYTF. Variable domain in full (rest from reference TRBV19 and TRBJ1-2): DGGITQSPKYLFRKEGQNVTLSCEQNLNHDAMYWYRQDPGQGLRLIYYSQIVNDFQKGDIAEGYSVSREKKESFPLTVTSAQKNPTAFYLCASSIDKHRGPANYGYTFGSGTRLTVV.

CDR3: CASSQPSGGVYNEQFF. The CDR3 DNA reads TGTGCCAGCAGCCAACCTAGCGGGGGGGTATACAATGAGCAGTTCTTC. The rearrangement uses TRBV4-2 and TRBJ2-1; TRBD2 matches at 12 bases. With 2 bases clipped from V and 4 bases from J, the junction kept 3 bases outside the gene matches. Germline V lookup: CDR1 LGHNA, CDR2 YNFKEQ. This CDR3 region has 16 residues.

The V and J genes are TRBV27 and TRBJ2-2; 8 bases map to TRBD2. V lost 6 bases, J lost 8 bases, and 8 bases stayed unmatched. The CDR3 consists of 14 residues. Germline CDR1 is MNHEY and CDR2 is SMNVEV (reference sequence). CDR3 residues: CASSYSGVSGELFF. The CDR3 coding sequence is TGTGCCAGCAGCTATAGCGGGGTATCGGGGGAGCTGTTTTTT.

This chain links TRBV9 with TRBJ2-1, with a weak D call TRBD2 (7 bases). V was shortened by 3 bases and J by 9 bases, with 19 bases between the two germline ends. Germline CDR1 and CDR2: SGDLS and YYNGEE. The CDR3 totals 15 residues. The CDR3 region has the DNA TGTGCCAGCAGCGAGGGGGGGGCCCTGTACGGTGAGCAGTTCTTC. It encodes CASSEGGALYGEQFF.

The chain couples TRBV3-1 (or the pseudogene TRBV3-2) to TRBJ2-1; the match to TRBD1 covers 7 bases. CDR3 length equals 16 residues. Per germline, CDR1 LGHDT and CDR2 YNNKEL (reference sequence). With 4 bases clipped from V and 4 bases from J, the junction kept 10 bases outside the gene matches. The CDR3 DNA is TGTGCCAGCAGCCCCCTCACAGGGGTGGGATACAATGAGCAGTTCTTC. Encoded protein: CASSPLTGVGYNEQFF.

The CDR3 nucleotides read TGTGCTAGTGGATTAGGGGGCTCTAACTATGGCTACACCTTC. Translating it yields CASGLGGSNYGYTF. The V call is TRBV12-5, the J call TRBJ1-2; 7 positions agree with TRBD1. With V trimmed by 6 bases and J by 0 bases, 4 bases remained unmatched. This CDR3 has 14 residues. Germline V gives CDR1 LGHNT, CDR2 FRNRAP.

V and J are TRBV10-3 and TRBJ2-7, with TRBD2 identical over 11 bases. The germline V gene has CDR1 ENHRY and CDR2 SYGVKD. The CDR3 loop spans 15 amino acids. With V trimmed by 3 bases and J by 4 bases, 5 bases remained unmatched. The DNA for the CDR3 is TGTGCCATCAGTGACTTAGCGGGGGGGACTTACGAGCAGTACTTC. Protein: CAISDLAGGTYEQYF.

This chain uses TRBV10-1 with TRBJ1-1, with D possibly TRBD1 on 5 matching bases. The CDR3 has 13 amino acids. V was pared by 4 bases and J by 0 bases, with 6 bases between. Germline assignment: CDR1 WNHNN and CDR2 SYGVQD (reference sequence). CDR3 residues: CASSAGLNTEAFF. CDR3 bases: TGCGCCAGCAGTGCAGGGCTGAACACTGAAGCTTTCTTT.

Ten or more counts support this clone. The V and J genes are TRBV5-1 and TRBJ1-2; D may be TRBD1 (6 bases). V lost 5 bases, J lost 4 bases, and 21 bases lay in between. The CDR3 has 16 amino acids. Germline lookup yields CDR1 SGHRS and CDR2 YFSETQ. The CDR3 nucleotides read TGCGCCAGCAGATTATATACAGGGACCGCTCCCTATGGCTACACCTTC. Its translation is CASRLYTGTAPYGYTF.

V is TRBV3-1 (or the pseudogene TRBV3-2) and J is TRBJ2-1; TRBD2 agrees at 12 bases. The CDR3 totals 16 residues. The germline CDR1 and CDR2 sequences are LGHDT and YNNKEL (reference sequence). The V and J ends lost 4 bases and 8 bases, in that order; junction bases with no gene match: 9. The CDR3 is CASSPSSSGGADEQFF. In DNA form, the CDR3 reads TGTGCCAGCAGCCCCTCCTCTAGCGGGGGGGCCGATGAGCAGTTCTTC.

The CDR3 coding sequence is TGTGCCAGCTCCCGGGACAGGGTGAATGGCTACACCTTC. It codes for CASSRDRVNGYTF. This chain uses TRBV18 with TRBJ1-2; 9 positions match TRBD1. V shed 6 bases, J shed 6 bases, and the junction held 5 bases outside the gene matches. The CDR3 length is 13 residues. The germline CDR1 and CDR2 sequences are KGHSH and LQKENI.

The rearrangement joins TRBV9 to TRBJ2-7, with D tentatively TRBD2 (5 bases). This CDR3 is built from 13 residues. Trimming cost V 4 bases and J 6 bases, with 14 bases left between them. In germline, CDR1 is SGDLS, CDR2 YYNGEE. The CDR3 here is CASSLARSGEQYF. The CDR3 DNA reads TGTGCCAGCAGCCTAGCCAGGTCCGGCGAGCAGTACTTC.

Here the CDR3 reads CASSLGVIGGYTF. CDR3 coding DNA: TGTGCCAGCAGCTTAGGTGTTATCGGGGGCTACACCTTC. This rearrangement joins TRBV11-2 to TRBJ1-2; D not resolved. The germline V gene has CDR1 SGHAT and CDR2 FQNNGV. The V and J ends lost 1 base and 8 bases respectively, with 11 bases between them. The CDR3 sequence is 13 residues long.

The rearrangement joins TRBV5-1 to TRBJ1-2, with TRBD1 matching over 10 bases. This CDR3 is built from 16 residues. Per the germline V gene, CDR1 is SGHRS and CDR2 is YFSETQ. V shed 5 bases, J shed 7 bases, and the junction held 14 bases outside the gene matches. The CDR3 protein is CASSPGTGAPVPGYTF. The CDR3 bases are TGCGCCAGCAGTCCCGGGACAGGGGCCCCGGTACCTGGCTACACCTTC. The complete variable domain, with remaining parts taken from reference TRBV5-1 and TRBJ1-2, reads KAGVTQTPRYLIKTRGQQVTLSCSPISGHRSVSWYQQTPGQGLQFLFEYFSETQRNKGNFPGRFSGRQFSNSRSEMNVSTLELGDSALYLCASSPGTGAPVPGYTFGSGTRLTVV.

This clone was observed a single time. CDR3 coding DNA: TGTGCCAGCAGCTTTCGGGGGTCCTACGAGCAGTACTTC. Protein product: CASSFRGSYEQYF. The gene calls are TRBV5-6 and TRBJ2-7, with D possibly TRBD2 on 6 matching bases. The CDR3 consists of 13 residues. Trimming removed 2 bases from V and 1 base from J, with 7 bases in between. Germline V gene lookup returns CDR1 SGHDT and CDR2 YYEEEE.

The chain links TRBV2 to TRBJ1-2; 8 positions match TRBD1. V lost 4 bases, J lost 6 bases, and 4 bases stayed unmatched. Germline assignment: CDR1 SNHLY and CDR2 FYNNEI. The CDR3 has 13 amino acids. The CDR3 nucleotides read TGTGCCAGCAGTGTCGGGACAGGCGATGGCTACACCTTC. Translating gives CASSVGTGDGYTF.

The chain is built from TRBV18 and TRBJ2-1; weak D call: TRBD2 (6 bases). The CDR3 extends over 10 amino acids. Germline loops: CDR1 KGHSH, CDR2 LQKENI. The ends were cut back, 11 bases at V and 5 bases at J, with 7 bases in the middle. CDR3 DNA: TGTGCCGGGGGGAACAATGAGCAGTTCTTC. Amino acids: CAGGNNEQFF.

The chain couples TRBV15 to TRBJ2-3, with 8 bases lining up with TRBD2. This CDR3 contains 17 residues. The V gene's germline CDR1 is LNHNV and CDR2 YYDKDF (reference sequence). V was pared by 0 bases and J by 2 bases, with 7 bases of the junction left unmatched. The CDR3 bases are TGTGCCACCAGCAGAGATCGAAGGCGGGGGGTCACAGATACGCAGTATTTT. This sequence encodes CATSRDRRRGVTDTQYF.